This TCR beta chain was captured in a study of technical replicates of blood from a handful of donors. Data came from immunoSEQ multiplex PCR; TCRdb stores just in-frame clones and leaves some out. The sample has tens of thousands of clones; approximately 86% are singletons. Germline V CDR1 and CDR2: SGHTA, FQGTGA. This CDR3 comprises 16 residues. Trimming cost V 2 bases and J 5 bases, with 19 bases left between them. Sequencing was performed on PBMCs. The chain employs TRBV7-3 and TRBJ2-7; no definite D call. This receptor was obtained from a human donor in good health. Some clones in this sample may be carry-over from other donors' samples. CDR3 DNA sequence: TGTGCCAGCAGCTTATCCCCCCGCTACCGAACCAACGAGCAGTACTTC. Protein: CASSLSPRYRTNEQYF.